The 15 T cell receptor beta chains given below trace back to one sample, sequenced in a study of cytomegalovirus exposure and HLA in healthy donors. Assay: immunoSEQ multiplex PCR; the TCRdb copy retains only in-frame clones and omits some. The sample consists of 150,000 to 200,000 clones, 85% of them appearing once. Specimen: PBMCs. The receptors here all came from a man younger than 30 in good health and CMV-seropositive.

The rearrangement joins TRBV13 to TRBJ2-2, with 8 bases identical to TRBD1. Germline-derived CDR1 and CDR2 are PRHDT and FYEKMQ (reference sequence). The V segment lost 5 bases and the J segment 7 bases; nucleotides outside the gene matches: 3. This CDR3 has 13 residues. The CDR3 loop is CASSPGTGGELFF. In nucleotides, the CDR3 is TGTGCCAGCAGCCCGGGGACAGGCGGGGAGCTGTTTTTT.

The rearrangement links TRBV28 to TRBJ1-3, with TRBD1 as a possible D gene (5 bases). In germline, CDR1 is MDHEN, CDR2 SYDVKM. This CDR3 region has 16 residues. Trimming left V 5 bases short and J 0 bases short, with 14 bases between. The CDR3 reads CASSGGEFNSGNTIYF. CDR3 bases: TGTGCCAGCAGTGGAGGGGAGTTCAACTCTGGAAACACCATATATTTT.

The chain uses TRBV9 and TRBJ1-6, with TRBD1 identical over 7 bases. CDR1 and CDR2 (germline): SGDLS, YYNGEE. V lost 0 bases to trimming and J lost 8 bases; unmatched junction nucleotides: 2. This CDR3 has 14 amino acids. CDR3 DNA: TGTGCCAGCAGCGTAGAGGGGGCGCATTCACCCCTCCACTTT. Translated: CASSVEGAHSPLHF.

This clone has a single count. V usage is TRBV19 and J usage is TRBJ2-2; 7 nucleotides align to TRBD2. CDR3 length: 13 amino acids. Losses at the gene ends were 3 bases for V and 6 bases for J; bases not matched to a gene: 1. Germline CDR1 is LNHDA and CDR2 is SQIVND (reference sequence). CDR3 residues: CASSISGAGELFF. The CDR3 DNA sequence: TGTGCCAGTAGTATCAGCGGGGCCGGGGAGCTGTTTTTT.

The chain carries TRBV6-1 and TRBJ2-1, with 8 bases matching TRBD2. CDR1 and CDR2 (germline): MNHNS, SASEGT. V shed 1 base, J shed 10 bases, and the junction held 6 bases outside the gene matches. The CDR3 has 14 amino acids. The CDR3 sequence: CASSEDPTSGEQFF. The CDR3 bases are TGTGCCAGCAGTGAAGACCCTACTAGCGGCGAGCAGTTCTTC.

A note on this clone: The germline gene is not matched at one end of the junction; a read error may be the cause. V usage is TRBV14 and J usage is TRBJ1-1; a possible D gene is TRBD1 (5 bases). This CDR3 contains 13 residues. Germline CDR1 and CDR2: SGHDN and FVKESK. The CDR3 is CASSRRGREAGVF. The CDR3 DNA is TGTGCCAGCAGCCGAAGGGGCCGAGAAGCAGGAGTCTTT.

The chain joins TRBV18 to TRBJ2-2; maybe TRBD1 (6 bases). Trimming left V 3 bases short and J 1 base short, with 6 bases between. CDR3 length: 14 residues. In germline, CDR1 is KGHSH, CDR2 LQKENI. In DNA form, the CDR3 reads TGTGCCAGCTCACCGACAGGGAACACCGGGGAGCTGTTTTTT. Residues: CASSPTGNTGELFF.

The chain is built from TRBV5-1 and TRBJ1-1; a possible D gene is TRBD1 (5 bases). V dropped 2 bases and J dropped 3 bases, with 11 bases sitting between them. Germline V gene data show CDR1 as SGHRS and CDR2 as YFSETQ. CDR3 length: 14 residues. The CDR3 loop reads CASSLTGSDTEAFF. As DNA, the CDR3 is TGCGCCAGCAGCTTAACAGGTTCGGACACTGAAGCTTTCTTT.

This clone was seen just once. The chain employs TRBV5-1 and TRBJ2-7; 9 positions agree with TRBD1. Germline lookup yields CDR1 SGHRS and CDR2 YFSETQ. V lost 4 bases and J lost 4; bases outside the gene matches: 6. The CDR3 contains 14 residues. The CDR3 sequence: CASSLPGTGYEQYF. The CDR3 DNA follows: TGCGCCAGCAGCCTTCCCGGGACAGGGTACGAGCAGTACTTC.

The CDR3 loop is CASRGQSSGNTIYF. CDR3 bases: TGCGCCAGCAGAGGACAGAGCTCTGGAAACACCATATATTTT. The rearrangement uses TRBV5-1 and TRBJ1-3; a possible D gene is TRBD1 (6 bases). Germline V CDR1 and CDR2: SGHRS, YFSETQ. CDR3 length equals 14 residues. Trimming left V 5 bases short and J 0 bases short, with 9 bases between.

The rearrangement links TRBV5-4 to TRBJ2-3; 8 nucleotides match TRBD2. The ends lost 0 bases at V and 0 bases at J; junction bases unmatched: 3. CDR3 length: 16 amino acids. The germline CDR1 and CDR2 sequences are SGHNT and YYREEE (reference sequence). The CDR3 loop reads CASSLVGGGSTDTQYF. For the CDR3, the DNA is TGTGCCAGCAGCTTGGTAGGCGGGGGGAGCACAGATACGCAGTATTTT.

The V gene is TRBV7-7, the J gene TRBJ2-1; TRBD2 might be the D (5 bases). V was trimmed by 6 bases and J by 0 bases, leaving 15 bases between them. The length of the CDR3 is 16 residues. Germline V gene sequence: CDR1 SSHAT, CDR2 FNYEAQ (reference sequence). The CDR3 nucleotides are TGTGCCAGCAGTAAGGAGGCCCCTAGCTCCTACAATGAGCAGTTCTTC. This gives the protein CASSKEAPSSYNEQFF.

The count of this clone is one. CDR3 in amino acids: CASSEGQVNTEAFF. The CDR3 DNA follows: TGCGCCAGCAGCGAGGGACAGGTGAACACTGAAGCTTTCTTT. The rearrangement joins TRBV5-1 to TRBJ1-1; the match to TRBD1 covers 8 bases. CDR1 and CDR2 from the germline V gene are SGHRS and YFSETQ. The CDR3 totals 14 residues. V shed 4 bases and J 0 bases; nucleotides not matched to a gene: 2.

This chain links TRBV5-1 with TRBJ2-3, with 9 bases fitting TRBD2. The CDR3 has 18 residues. Germline values: CDR1 SGHRS, CDR2 YFSETQ. Unmatched junction bases numbered 15, after V lost 4 bases and J lost 3 bases. This CDR3 is CASSRGGLAGGVTDTQYF. As DNA, the CDR3 is TGCGCCAGCAGCCGGGGGGGACTAGCAGGGGGAGTAACAGATACGCAGTATTTT.

Here the CDR3 reads CASSPQGEAEAFF. In DNA, the CDR3 is TGTGCCAGCAGTCCACAGGGGGAGGCTGAAGCTTTCTTT. The chain recombines TRBV2 with TRBJ1-1, with 8 positions matching TRBD1. J lost 6 bases, V lost 5 bases, and 5 bases had no gene match. CDR1 is SNHLY, CDR2 FYNNEI, per germline. The CDR3 spans 13 residues.